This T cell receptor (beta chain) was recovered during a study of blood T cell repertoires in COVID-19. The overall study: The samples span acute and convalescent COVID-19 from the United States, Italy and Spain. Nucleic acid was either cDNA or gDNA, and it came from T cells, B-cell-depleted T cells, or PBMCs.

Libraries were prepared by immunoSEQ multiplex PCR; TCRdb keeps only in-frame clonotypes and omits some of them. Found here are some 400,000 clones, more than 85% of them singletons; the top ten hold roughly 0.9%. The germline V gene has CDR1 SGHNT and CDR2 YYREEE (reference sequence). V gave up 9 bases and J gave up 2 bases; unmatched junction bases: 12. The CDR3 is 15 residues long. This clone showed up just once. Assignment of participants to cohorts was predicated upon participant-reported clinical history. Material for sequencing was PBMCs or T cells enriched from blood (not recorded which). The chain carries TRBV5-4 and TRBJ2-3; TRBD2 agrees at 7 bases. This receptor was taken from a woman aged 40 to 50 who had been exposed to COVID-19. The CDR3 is CATHVSGTTTDTQYF. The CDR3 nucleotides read TGTGCCACGCACGTAAGCGGGACTACCACAGATACGCAGTATTTT. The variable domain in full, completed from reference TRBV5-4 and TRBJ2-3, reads ETGVTQSPTHLIKTRGQQVTLRCSSQSGHNTVSWYQQALGQGPQFIFQYYREEENGRGNFPPRFSGLQFPNYSSELNVNALELDDSALYLCATHVSGTTTDTQYFGPGTRLTVL.